One and the same sample provided the 4 T cell receptor beta chains below, sequenced in a study of type 1 and type 2 diabetes patients. The PCR template was genomic DNA. Multiplex PCR with 30 forward and 13 reverse primers amplified the TCR beta CDR3. TCRdb re-analysed the multiplex PCR reads in MiXCR, keeping a single row per CDR3 protein. Here the sample spans fewer than 350,000 distinct CDR3 sequences, over 45% being singletons. Sequencing was done on a sample of peripheral blood mononuclear cells (PBMCs). The source of these receptors is a man in his late teens or twenties with type 2 diabetes.

This chain uses TRBV15 with TRBJ2-7; D might be TRBD1 or TRBD2, each matching 6 bases. The CDR3 sequence is 15 residues long. Germline V lookup: CDR1 LNHNV, CDR2 YYDKDF (reference sequence). V lost 2 bases to trimming and J lost 2 bases, with 13 bases between them. Written as DNA, the CDR3 is TGTGCCACCAGCAGAAGGGGGGCTAGCGCCTACGAGCAGTACTTC. It encodes CATSRRGASAYEQYF.

The gene calls are TRBV2 and TRBJ1-2; D unresolved. CDR3 length equals 15 residues. Trimming shortened V by 5 bases and J by 4 bases, and 17 bases separated the two germline ends. CDR1 SNHLY and CDR2 FYNNEI come from the germline V gene. The CDR3 protein is CASSKSGPGVYGYTF. As DNA, the CDR3 is TGTGCCAGCAGTAAATCCGGGCCAGGCGTCTATGGCTACACCTTC.

The gene calls are TRBV25-1 and TRBJ1-1, with D unclear. Trimming removed 2 bases from V and 0 bases from J, with 13 bases in between. This CDR3 contains 16 residues. The V gene's germline CDR1 is MGHDK and CDR2 SYGVNS. The DNA of the CDR3 is TGTGCCAGCAGTGAAGCAGGCCGAACCATGAACACTGAAGCTTTCTTT. Translation: CASSEAGRTMNTEAFF.

A word on this clonotype: Because it lacks the conserved phenylalanine or tryptophan at the end, this CDR3 is likely a read error. The chain couples TRBV15 to TRBJ2-5; D is undetermined. The DNA end is a closer match to TRBJ2-1, so the J assignment may be wrong. CDR1 and CDR2 from the germline V gene are LNHNV and YYDKDF (reference sequence). The CDR3 is 12 residues long. The CDR3: CATSRDFNEQFV. In nucleotides, the CDR3 is TGTGCCACCAGCAGAGATTTTAATGAGCAGTTCGTC.